Listed below are T cell receptor beta chains from one sample, sequenced in a study of T-cell reconstitution after alpha-beta-depleted transplantation in children. Using its own MiXCR run on the PCR reads, TCRdb lists one record per CDR3 protein. Found here are more than 400,000 distinct CDR3 sequences, approximately 10% of them singletons; the top ten hold 14%. The sample consisted of PBMCs, mostly from graft donor cells, taken 180 days after TCRalphabeta/CD19-depleted stem cell transplant. The receptors shown here come from a female patient aged 2-15 years who had a stem cell transplant for aplastic anemia, so the T cells may come from the graft donor. CDR3s include the opening cysteine and the closing phenylalanine or tryptophan. D genes are given only for firm matches. Some rows mark clone size as missing; the rest say once, few, many or name a class of expanded clone.

NA,12,TRBJ1-5,few,TRBV15,CATSRRNQPQHF,TGTGCCACCAGCAGAAGAAATCAGCCCCAGCATTTT
NA,12,TRBJ2-7,once,TRBV5-6,CASSFQTYEQYF,TGTGCCAGCAGCTTTCAGACCTACGAGCAGTACTTC
NA,12,TRBJ1-1,NA,TRBV30,CAGTLKRSGAFF,TGTGCCGGAACACTTAAAAGATCGGGAGCTTTCTTT
TRBD2,16,TRBJ2-1,medium-sized,TRBV4-3,CASSQVSGRFRDEQFF,TGCGCCAGCAGCCAAGTAAGCGGGAGATTTAGGGATGAGCAGTTCTTC
NA,15,TRBJ2-3,few,TRBV27,CASRPPARVEDTQYF,TGTGCCAGCCGCCCCCCCGCTAGGGTCGAAGATACGCAGTATTTT
NA,16,TRBJ2-7,few,TRBV7-9,CASSLDRKGIRYEQYF,TGTGCCAGCAGCTTAGATCGGAAAGGGATACGGTACGAGCAGTACTTC
NA,13,TRBJ2-1,NA,TRBV7-2,CASSFRRHNEQFF,TGTGCCAGCAGCTTCAGGCGGCACAATGAGCAGTTCTTC
TRBD2,16,TRBJ2-2,many,TRBV7-2,CASSLAGRANTGELFF,TGTGCCAGCAGCTTAGCCGGGAGGGCGAACACCGGGGAGCTGTTTTTT
NA,15,TRBJ1-1,NA,TRBV7-9,CASSLARFGNTEAFF,TGTGCCAGCAGCTTAGCACGATTTGGGAACACTGAAGCTTTCTTT
TRBD1,14,TRBJ1-2,few,TRBV6-1,CASSQRQGLYGYTF,TGTGCCAGCAGTCAGCGACAGGGGCTCTATGGCTACACCTTC